This passage covers 8 T cell receptor beta chains from one sample sequenced in a study of blood T cell repertoires in COVID-19. Sequenced by immunoSEQ multiplex PCR; TCRdb stores in-frame clones only, minus some. The top ten clones hold over 8.5% of a sample with about 150,000 clones, around 87% of them seen once. Sequencing input: peripheral blood. These receptors were collected from a woman aged 50 to 60 with active or convalescent COVID-19.

The V gene is TRBV5-5, the J gene TRBJ2-1, with a possible D match to TRBD2 (5 bases). V lost 4 bases and J lost 4, with 12 bases in between. This CDR3 region has 14 residues. CDR1 and CDR2 from the germline V gene are SGHKS and YYEKEE (reference sequence). CDR3 bases: TGTGCCAGCAGCCCCATAGCGTCTTACAATGAGCAGTTCTTC. Residues: CASSPIASYNEQFF.

This chain joins TRBV4-3 and TRBJ2-7; a weak D match, TRBD1 (6 bases). This CDR3 is built from 14 residues. Trimming took off 4 bases at V and 6 bases at J, with 16 bases between the two ends. Germline V lookup: CDR1 LGHNA, CDR2 YSLEER. CDR3 sequence reads: CASSPRQDGGEQYF. The CDR3 DNA follows: TGCGCCAGCAGCCCTAGACAGGACGGCGGCGAGCAGTACTTC.

The chain is built from TRBV7-8 and TRBJ2-7; the match to TRBD2 covers 11 bases. The CDR3 has 18 residues. V shed 1 base and J 4 bases; nucleotides not matched to a gene: 12. Germline-derived CDR1 and CDR2 are SGHVS and FQNEAQ. This CDR3 reads CASSLGGLAGGGTYEQYF. Here the CDR3 DNA reads TGTGCCAGCAGCTTAGGGGGATTAGCGGGAGGGGGAACTTACGAGCAGTACTTC.

V usage is TRBV6-2 or TRBV6-3 and J usage is TRBJ1-2; no clear D gene. CDR1 and CDR2 (germline): MNHEY, SVGEGT. The CDR3 loop spans 12 amino acids. The V end lost 5 bases, the J end lost 6 bases, and 10 bases lay between the germline ends. The CDR3 DNA reads as TGTGCCAGCAGTAATACCCGAGATGGCTACACCTTC. This codes for CASSNTRDGYTF.

This clone was seen more than once but under ten times. The chain couples TRBV5-6 to TRBJ2-3; TRBD2 aligns across 7 bases. The germline CDR1 and CDR2 sequences are SGHDT and YYEEEE. V shed 0 bases and J 3 bases; nucleotides not matched to a gene: 4. The CDR3 length is 15 residues. CDR3 in DNA: TGTGCCAGCAGCTTGGATTTGCGGGGGACAGATACGCAGTATTTT. This translates into CASSLDLRGTDTQYF.

The chain is built from TRBV9 and TRBJ1-1; D unresolved. The V gene's germline CDR1 is SGDLS and CDR2 YYNGEE. Trimming stripped 1 base from V and 5 bases from J, with 15 bases between. The CDR3 contains 15 residues. The CDR3 sequence is CASSVNEGFYTEAFF. The CDR3 nucleotides are TGTGCCAGCAGCGTAAACGAGGGTTTTTATACTGAAGCTTTCTTT.

The gene calls are TRBV7-3 and TRBJ2-3; TRBD2 matches at 9 bases. V trimming: 1 base; J trimming: 3 bases; junction bases outside the gene matches: 5. This CDR3 comprises 16 residues. Germline-derived CDR1 and CDR2 are SGHTA and FQGTGA. CDR3 in amino acids: CASSLNSLAGTDTQYF. The CDR3 nucleotides read TGTGCCAGCAGCTTAAACTCCCTAGCGGGAACAGATACGCAGTATTTT.

The rearrangement links TRBV5-1 to TRBJ2-1, with 7 bases identical to TRBD2. The CDR3 totals 14 residues. Germline assignment: CDR1 SGHRS and CDR2 YFSETQ. Trimming removed 4 bases from V and 5 bases from J; junction bases left unmatched: 6. The CDR3 DNA follows: TGCGCCAGCAGCGGTCTAGCGGACCACAATGAGCAGTTCTTC. It translates to CASSGLADHNEQFF.